This TCR beta chain was sequenced in a study of OX40 agonist ivuxolimab in advanced cancers. For the study at large: Three patients, one with hepatocellular carcinoma and two with cutaneous melanoma, achieved partial responses.

Points from the study as a whole: On average, a greater number of expanded clones characterised CD8+ T cells relative to CD4+.

From germline, CDR1 is SNHLY and CDR2 FYNNEI. Trimming took off 5 bases at V and 5 bases at J, with 21 bases between the two ends. This CDR3 has 16 residues. Only a few counts were recorded for this clone. Its antigen is as yet unknown. TCRdb keeps only in-frame clones here, not all; method: immunoSEQ multiplex PCR. This sample has approximately 69,000 clones, with about 86% found just once. V and J are TRBV2 and TRBJ2-5; D is possibly TRBD2 (6 bases). Here the sequenced sample was CD4+ or CD8+ T cells sorted from blood, taken in a trial of the OX40 agonist ivuxolimab. This TCR was recovered from an adult with an advanced solid tumor such as melanoma, head and neck, liver or kidney cancer. In DNA form, the CDR3 reads TGTGCCAGCAGTAGCCCACCTTTTAGCGGCCCGGAGACCCAGTACTTC. Translated: CASSSPPFSGPETQYF.